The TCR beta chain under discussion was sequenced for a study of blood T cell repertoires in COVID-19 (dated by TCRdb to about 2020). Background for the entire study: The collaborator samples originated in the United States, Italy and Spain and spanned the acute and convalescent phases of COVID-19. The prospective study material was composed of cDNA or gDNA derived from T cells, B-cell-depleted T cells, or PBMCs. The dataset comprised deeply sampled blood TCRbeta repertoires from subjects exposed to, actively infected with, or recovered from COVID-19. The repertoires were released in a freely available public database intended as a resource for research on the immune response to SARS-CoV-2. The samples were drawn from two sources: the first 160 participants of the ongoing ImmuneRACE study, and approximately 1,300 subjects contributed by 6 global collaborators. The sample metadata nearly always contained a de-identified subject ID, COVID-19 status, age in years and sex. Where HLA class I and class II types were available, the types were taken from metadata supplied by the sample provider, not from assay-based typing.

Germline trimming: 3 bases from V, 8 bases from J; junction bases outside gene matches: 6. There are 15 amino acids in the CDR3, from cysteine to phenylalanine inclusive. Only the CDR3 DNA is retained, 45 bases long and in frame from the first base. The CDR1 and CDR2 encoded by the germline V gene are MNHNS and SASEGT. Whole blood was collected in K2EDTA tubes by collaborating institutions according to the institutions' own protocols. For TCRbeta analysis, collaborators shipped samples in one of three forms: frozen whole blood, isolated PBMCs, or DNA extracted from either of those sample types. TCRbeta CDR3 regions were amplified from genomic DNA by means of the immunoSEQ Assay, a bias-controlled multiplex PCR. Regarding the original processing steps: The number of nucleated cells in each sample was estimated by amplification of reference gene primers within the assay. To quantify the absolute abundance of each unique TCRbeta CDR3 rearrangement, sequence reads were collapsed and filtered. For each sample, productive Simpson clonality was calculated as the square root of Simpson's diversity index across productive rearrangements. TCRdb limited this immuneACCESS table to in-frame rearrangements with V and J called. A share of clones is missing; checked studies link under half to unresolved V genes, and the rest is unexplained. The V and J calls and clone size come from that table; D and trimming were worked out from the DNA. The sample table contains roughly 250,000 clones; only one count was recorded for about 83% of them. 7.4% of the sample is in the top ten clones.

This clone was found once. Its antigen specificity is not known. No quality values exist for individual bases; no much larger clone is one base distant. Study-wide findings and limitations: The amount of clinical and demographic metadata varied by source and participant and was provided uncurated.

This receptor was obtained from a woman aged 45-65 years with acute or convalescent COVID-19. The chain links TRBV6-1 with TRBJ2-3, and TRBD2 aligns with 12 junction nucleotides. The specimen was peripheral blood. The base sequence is TGTGCCAGCAGTGATAGACTAGCGGGAGTGGGTACGCAGTATTTT. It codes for CASSDRLAGVGTQYF.